These 10 T cell receptor beta chains were all obtained from the same sample, sequenced in a study of cytomegalovirus exposure and HLA in healthy donors. Data came from immunoSEQ multiplex PCR; TCRdb stores just in-frame clones and leaves some out. Among under 200,000 clones listed, roughly 91% were seen once. The specimen sequenced was PBMCs. Receptors were obtained from a man between 18 and 35 years old in good health and CMV-seropositive.

The V call is TRBV6-5, the J call TRBJ2-6; D possibly corresponds to TRBD2 (6 bases). The germline gives CDR1 MNHEY, CDR2 SVGAGI. This CDR3 has 15 amino acids. The V gene lost 5 bases and the J gene lost 2 bases, with 10 bases spanning the gap. CDR3 nucleotide sequence: TGTGCCAGCAGTACCGGAGGGGCTGGGGCCAACGTCCTGACTTTC. Its protein is CASSTGGAGANVLTF.

The sample holds one count of this clone. This chain's CDR3 is CAYSDSYEQYF. In DNA form, the CDR3 reads TGTGCCTATTCAGACAGTTACGAGCAGTACTTC. The rearrangement joins TRBV30 to TRBJ2-7, with a tentative D call TRBD1 (5 bases). Trimming took 7 bases from V and 4 from J, leaving 11 bases between them. CDR3 length: 11 residues. The germline V gene encodes CDR1 GTSNPN and CDR2 SVGIG (reference sequence).

This clone appeared a single time. The chain recombines TRBV7-6 with TRBJ2-1, with TRBD1 identical over 8 bases. Germline CDR1 is SGHVS and CDR2 is FNYEAQ. The V segment lost 0 bases and the J segment 4 bases; nucleotides outside the gene matches: 8. The CDR3 runs to 17 residues. The CDR3 DNA follows: TGTGCCAGCAGCTTAGCGTGGCGACAGGGGACTTACAATGAGCAGTTCTTC. Translation: CASSLAWRQGTYNEQFF.

This clone turned up a few times. The chain couples TRBV6-5 to TRBJ2-7, with TRBD2 matching over 7 bases. CDR1 is MNHEY, CDR2 SVGAGI, per germline. The CDR3 covers 13 residues. V gave up 4 bases and J gave up 7 bases; unmatched junction bases: 7. The CDR3 spells CASSFREGREQYF. CDR3 DNA: TGTGCCAGCAGTTTTAGGGAGGGAAGGGAGCAGTACTTC.

The chain couples TRBV19 to TRBJ2-1, with D possibly matching TRBD1 (6 bases). The V gene's germline CDR1 is LNHDA and CDR2 SQIVND (reference sequence). V was shortened by 2 bases and J by 6 bases, with 14 bases between the two germline ends. The CDR3 is made up of 15 amino acids. The CDR3: CASSIRQDGGNEQFF. DNA of the CDR3: TGTGCCAGTAGTATAAGACAGGATGGGGGCAATGAGCAGTTCTTC. Full variable domain (remainder filled in from reference TRBV19 and TRBJ2-1): DGGITQSPKYLFRKEGQNVTLSCEQNLNHDAMYWYRQDPGQGLRLIYYSQIVNDFQKGDIAEGYSVSREKKESFPLTVTSAQKNPTAFYLCASSIRQDGGNEQFFGPGTRLTVL.

The gene calls are TRBV7-9 and TRBJ2-5, with 9 positions matching TRBD1. J lost 5 bases, V lost 5 bases, and 6 bases had no gene match. The CDR3 is 14 residues long. Germline assignment: CDR1 SEHNR and CDR2 FQNEAQ (reference sequence). The CDR3 DNA is TGTGCCAGCAGCACGACAGGGGGTTGGGAGACCCAGTACTTC. This codes for CASSTTGGWETQYF.

This chain uses TRBV19 with TRBJ2-7, with TRBD2 matching over 8 bases. This CDR3 region has 15 residues. V was clipped by 6 bases and J by 6 bases; unmatched bases: 13. Germline V gene sequence: CDR1 LNHDA, CDR2 SQIVND (reference sequence). This CDR3 is CASSLSGSGSTEQYF. The CDR3, as DNA: TGTGCCAGTAGCCTGAGTGGGAGCGGGAGTACCGAGCAGTACTTC.

V usage is TRBV7-9 and J usage is TRBJ2-7; TRBD1 matches 9 bases. The length of the CDR3 is 13 residues. The V and J ends lost 6 bases and 6 bases, in that order; junction bases with no gene match: 6. Looked up from germline, CDR1 is SEHNR and CDR2 is FQNEAQ (reference sequence). CDR3 sequence: CASSRGQGSEQYF. DNA for the CDR3: TGTGCCAGCAGTCGAGGACAGGGGTCCGAGCAGTACTTC.

This chain connects TRBV4-2 to TRBJ2-3; the match to TRBD1 covers 10 bases. Germline trimming cut 1 base from V and 4 bases from J; bases unmatched to any gene: 5. This CDR3 has 16 amino acids. Germline V lookup: CDR1 LGHNA, CDR2 YNFKEQ. CDR3 coding DNA: TGTGCCAGCAGCCAAGCATCAGGACAGGGGGCAGATACGCAGTATTTT. Translation gives CASSQASGQGADTQYF.

This sequence joins TRBV7-8 and TRBJ1-5; 7 nucleotides align to TRBD1. This CDR3 comprises 18 residues. Losses at the gene ends were 4 bases for V and 1 base for J; bases not matched to a gene: 13. The germline gives CDR1 SGHVS, CDR2 FQNEAQ. This CDR3 is CASSSRTGTGISNQPQHF. Here the CDR3 DNA reads TGTGCCAGCAGCTCCAGGACAGGAACGGGCATCAGCAATCAGCCCCAGCATTTT. Looking up the rest from reference TRBV7-8 and TRBJ1-5 gives the full variable domain: GAGVSQSPRYKVAKRGQDVALRCDPISGHVSLFWYQQALGQGPEFLTYFQNEAQLDKSGLPSDRFFAERPEGSVSTLKIQRTQQEDSAVYLCASSSRTGTGISNQPQHFGDGTRLSIL.